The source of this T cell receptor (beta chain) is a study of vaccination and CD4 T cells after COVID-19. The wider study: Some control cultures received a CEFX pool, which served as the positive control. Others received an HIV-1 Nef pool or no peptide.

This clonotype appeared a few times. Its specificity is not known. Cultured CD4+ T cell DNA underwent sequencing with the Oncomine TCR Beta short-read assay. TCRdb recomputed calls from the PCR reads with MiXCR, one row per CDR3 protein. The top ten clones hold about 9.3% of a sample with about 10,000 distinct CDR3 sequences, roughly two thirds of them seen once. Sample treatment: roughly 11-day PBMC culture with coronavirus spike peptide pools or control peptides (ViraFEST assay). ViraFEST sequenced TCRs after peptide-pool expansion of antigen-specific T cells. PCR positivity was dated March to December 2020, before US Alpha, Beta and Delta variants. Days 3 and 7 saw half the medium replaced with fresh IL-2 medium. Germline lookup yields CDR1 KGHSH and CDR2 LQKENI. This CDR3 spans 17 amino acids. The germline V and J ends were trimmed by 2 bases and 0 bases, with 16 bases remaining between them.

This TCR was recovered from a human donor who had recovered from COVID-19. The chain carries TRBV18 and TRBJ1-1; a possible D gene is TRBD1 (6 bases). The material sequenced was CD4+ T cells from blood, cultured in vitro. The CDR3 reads CASSPNRARGMNTEAFF. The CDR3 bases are TGTGCCAGCTCACCAAACAGGGCAAGGGGTATGAACACTGAAGCTTTCTTT.